The next 7 T cell receptor beta chains were all read from a single sample in a study of post-analysis software for immune sequencing data. Study-wide findings and caveats: Patients carried roughly 5 TRBV segments more frequently than controls did, and TRBV5-6, TRBV5-1 and TRBV20-1 were among them.

No cognate antigen is known for these TCRs. The library was made from cDNA and included unique molecular identifiers. TCRdb ran MiXCR on the PCR reads and lists one entry per CDR3 protein. The table lists 350,000 to 500,000 distinct CDR3 sequences, 39% of them singletons, with less than 10% in the top ten. Source material: blood. Receptor source: a girl aged 2 to 9 with multiple sclerosis.

The table lists this clonotype with a few counts. The chain is built from TRBV10-3 and TRBJ1-4, with D possibly matching TRBD1 (5 bases). The CDR3 has 14 residues. The germline gives CDR1 ENHRY, CDR2 SYGVKD. V was clipped by 9 bases and J by 1 base, with 12 bases between them. CDR3 in DNA: TGTGCCATTCGGGACGGGGTAACTAATGAAAAACTGTTTTTT. This gives the protein CAIRDGVTNEKLFF.

This clonotype has only a few counts. V is TRBV29-1 and J is TRBJ2-3; D is unresolved. Per the germline V gene, CDR1 is SQVTM and CDR2 is ANQGSEA. This CDR3 is 15 amino acids long. The V end was cut by 2 bases, the J end by 0 bases, with 12 bases between. The CDR3 DNA reads as TGCAGCGTTGAAAGGCGGCCGATTAGCACAGATACGCAGTATTTT. It specifies CSVERRPISTDTQYF.

This chain joins TRBV7-3 and TRBJ2-7, with TRBD1 matching over 7 bases. Germline CDR1 and CDR2: SGHTA and FQGTGA. This CDR3 has 14 residues. V dropped 2 bases and J dropped 5; count of bases not matched to a gene: 6. The CDR3: CASSLRGQSDEQYF. Here the CDR3 DNA reads TGTGCCAGCAGCTTACGGGGACAGAGCGACGAGCAGTACTTC.

V gene TRBV14 combines with J gene TRBJ2-3, with D perhaps TRBD2 (5 bases). Germline V CDR1 and CDR2: SGHDN, FVKESK. With 1 base removed from V and 6 bases from J, the gap between germline ends came to 23 bases. The CDR3 extends over 18 amino acids. This chain's CDR3 is CASSQVSLKDRTWDTQYF. The CDR3 DNA reads as TGTGCCAGCAGCCAAGTCAGCCTTAAGGACCGGACTTGGGATACGCAGTATTTT.

The V and J genes are TRBV6-2 or TRBV6-3 and TRBJ2-1; D is perhaps TRBD1 (5 bases). Germline V gene sequence: CDR1 MNHEY, CDR2 SVGEGT. Trimming removed 6 bases at V and 2 bases at J, with 14 bases between. The CDR3 is made up of 15 amino acids. This CDR3 reads CASSPFRGTYNEQFF. As DNA, the CDR3 is TGTGCCAGCAGCCCCTTTAGGGGAACCTACAATGAGCAGTTCTTC.

This clonotype has only a few counts. The chain has TRBV18 and TRBJ2-5, with 10 nucleotides matching TRBD1. The J call may be in error: the DNA end matches TRBJ2-7 better. The CDR3 loop spans 14 amino acids. The V gene's germline CDR1 is KGHSH and CDR2 LQKENI. In nucleotides, the CDR3 is TGTGCCAGCTCACTGACAGGGGGCAGGAACGAGCAGTACTTC. As protein: CASSLTGGRNEQYF.

The CDR3 loop is CASSQGEGSPYNSPLHF. As DNA, the CDR3 is TGTGCCAGCAGCCAAGGGGAAGGGAGTCCCTATAATTCACCCCTCCACTTT. V and J are TRBV4-2 and TRBJ1-6; D remains ambiguous. Trimming stripped 1 base from V and 2 bases from J, with 12 bases between. CDR1 is LGHNA and CDR2 is YNFKEQ in the germline V gene. This CDR3 region has 17 residues.